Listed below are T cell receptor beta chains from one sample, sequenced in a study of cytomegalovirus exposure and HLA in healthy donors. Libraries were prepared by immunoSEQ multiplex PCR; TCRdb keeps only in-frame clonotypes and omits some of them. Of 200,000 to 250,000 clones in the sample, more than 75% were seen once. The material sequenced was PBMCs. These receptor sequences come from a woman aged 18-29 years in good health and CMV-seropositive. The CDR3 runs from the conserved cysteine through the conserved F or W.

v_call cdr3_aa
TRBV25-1 CASSEAGGGGNEQFF
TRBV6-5 CASSYGLAGYNEQFF
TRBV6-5 CARTGTSAYNEQFF
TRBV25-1 CASSEGPAGEGTDTQYF
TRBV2 CASRGTRNNQPQHF
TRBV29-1 CSVRTGLAGGVNTGELFF
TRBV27 CASSLLGRLNTGELFF
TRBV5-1 CASSLRGGRDTEAFF
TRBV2 CASSVTGNEKLFF
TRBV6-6 CASSRQGRAFF
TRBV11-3 CASSLAGVSGTQYF
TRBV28 CASRGDPFRGSNQPQHF
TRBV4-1 CASSHTQGNTEAFF
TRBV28 CASSTGAIEKLFF
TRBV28 CASSASGEGTYGYTF
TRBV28 CASSPLGTAYEQYF
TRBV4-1 CASSQGQGAGEQYF
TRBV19 CASSPMRGPSYNEQFF
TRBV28 CASSLQISYGYTF
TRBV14 CASSLGLGSNTGELFF
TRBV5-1 CASSTNRGPRDGYTF
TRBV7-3 CASSSEEGTEAFF
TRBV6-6 CASSRDRGPGEQYF
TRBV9 CASSVGGGRSNEQFF
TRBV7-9 CASTRGSYEQYF
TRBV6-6 CASNGLAGAYEQYF
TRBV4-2 CASSPRQGETQYF
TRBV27 CASTWGAYNEQFF
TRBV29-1 CSARQGGGTDTQYF
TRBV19 CASSIVSGAGELFF
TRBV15 CATSRVVAGREQYF